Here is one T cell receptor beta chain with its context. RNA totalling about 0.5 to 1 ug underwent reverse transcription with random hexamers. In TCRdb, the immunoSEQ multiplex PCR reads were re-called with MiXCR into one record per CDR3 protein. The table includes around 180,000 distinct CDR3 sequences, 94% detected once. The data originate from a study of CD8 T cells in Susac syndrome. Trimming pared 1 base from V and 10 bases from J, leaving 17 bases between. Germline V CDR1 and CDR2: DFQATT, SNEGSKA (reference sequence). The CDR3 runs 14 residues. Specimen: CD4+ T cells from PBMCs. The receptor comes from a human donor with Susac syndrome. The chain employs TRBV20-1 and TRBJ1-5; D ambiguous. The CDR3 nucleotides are TGCAGTGCTAGAGCACTCGGGATGTCGAGCCCCCAGCATTTT. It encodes CSARALGMSSPQHF.